Below, one T cell receptor (beta chain) is given with its context. As it was prepared, the TCRbeta library received unique molecular identifiers. In TCRdb, the PCR reads were re-called with MiXCR into one record per CDR3 protein. The data show hundreds of thousands of distinct CDR3 sequences, about 33% seen once. The sample belongs to a study of T-cell reconstitution after alpha-beta-depleted transplantation in children. The germline CDR1 and CDR2 sequences are DFQATT and SNEGSKA (reference sequence). The CDR3 has 17 amino acids. Trimming took 0 bases from V and 7 from J; bases not matched to a gene: 9.

The TCR sequence derives from a human donor who donated a stem cell graft to a child with aplastic anemia. This specimen consisted of PBMCs from the stem cell graft donor, obtained from the stem cell graft. The V gene is TRBV20-1, the J gene TRBJ2-1; TRBD2 agrees at 13 bases. The CDR3 protein is CSARDSQLAGGPNEQFF. The CDR3 DNA reads TGCAGTGCTAGAGATTCTCAACTAGCGGGAGGGCCAAATGAGCAGTTCTTC.